The T cell receptor (beta chain) under discussion was sequenced for a study of blood T cell repertoires in COVID-19. Germline lookup yields CDR1 MNHEY and CDR2 SVGAGI. The ends were cut back, 8 bases at V and 6 bases at J, with 14 bases in the middle. The CDR3 is 12 amino acids. In the authors' methods: Using reference gene primer amplification, nucleated cell counts were estimated. Produced via immunoSEQ multiplex PCR; TCRdb's table is partial and in-frame only. V, J and clone size are those of that table, while D and trimming were read from the DNA. Of 100,000 or so clones in the sample, 85% were seen once.

The TCR originated in a human donor in a cohort sampled during active COVID-19. The sequenced sample consisted of peripheral blood. The rearrangement uses TRBV6-5 and TRBJ2-7, with D possibly being TRBD1 (5 bases). The CDR3 loop reads CASSKGYFEQYF. The CDR3 bases are TGTGCCAGCTCGAAGGGGTACTTCGAGCAGTACTTC.